These 2 T cell receptor beta chains came from one sample sequenced in a study of blood T cell repertoires in COVID-19. The repertoire was sequenced with immunoSEQ multiplex PCR; TCRdb's copy has only in-frame clones and lacks some. The sample lists about 200,000 clones; 80% were seen once. Sequencing was carried out using peripheral blood. Every receptor here comes from a man in his sixties with acute or convalescent COVID-19.

The V call is TRBV7-2, the J call TRBJ2-3; D gene uncertain. The germline V gene has CDR1 SGHTA and CDR2 FQGNSA. The CDR3 loop spans 13 amino acids. Trimming shortened V by 4 bases and J by 3 bases, and 8 bases separated the two germline ends. The CDR3 bases are TGTGCCAGCAGCTCCATCCTAACAGATACGCAGTATTTT. This sequence encodes CASSSILTDTQYF.

The chain couples TRBV6-5 to TRBJ2-7; 12 bases line up with TRBD2. The CDR3 extends over 15 amino acids. The trim removed 6 bases at V and 1 base at J, leaving 4 bases unmatched. Germline V gene lookup returns CDR1 MNHEY and CDR2 SVGAGI. CDR3 residues: CASSITSGGSYEQYF. Here the CDR3 DNA reads TGTGCCAGCAGCATTACTAGCGGGGGGTCCTACGAGCAGTACTTC.